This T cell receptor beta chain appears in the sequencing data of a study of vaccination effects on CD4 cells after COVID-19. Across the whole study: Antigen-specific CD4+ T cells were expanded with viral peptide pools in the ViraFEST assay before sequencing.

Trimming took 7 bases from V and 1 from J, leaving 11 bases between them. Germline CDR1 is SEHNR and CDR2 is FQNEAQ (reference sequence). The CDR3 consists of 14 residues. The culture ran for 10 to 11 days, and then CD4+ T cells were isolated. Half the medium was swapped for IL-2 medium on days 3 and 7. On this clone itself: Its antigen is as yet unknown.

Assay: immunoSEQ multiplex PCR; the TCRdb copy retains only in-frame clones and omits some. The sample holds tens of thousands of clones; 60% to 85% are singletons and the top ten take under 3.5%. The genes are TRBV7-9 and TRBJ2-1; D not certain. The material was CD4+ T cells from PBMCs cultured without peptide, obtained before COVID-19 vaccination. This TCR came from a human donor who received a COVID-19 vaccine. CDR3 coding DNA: TGTGCCAGCATGAGTGGCAGGTCCTACAATGAGCAGTTCTTC. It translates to CASMSGRSYNEQFF.